These T cell receptor beta chains were read from a single sample in a study of technical replicates of blood from a few donors. The data were produced by immunoSEQ multiplex PCR, yet TCRdb's version contains in-frame clones alone and is incomplete. The sample lists about 70,000 clones, around 95% seen once, with around 0.24% in the top ten. The sample was T cells isolated from PBMCs. The receptors originated from a human donor in good health. Both conserved end residues are trimmed from each CDR3. Only part of the rows carry a size: once, few, many, or a class if the clone is expanded.

>TRBV30|TRBJ1-3|.
AWTGQLLSGNTIY
>TRBV28|TRBJ2-2|.
ASSFRLGASGELF
>TRBV7-9|TRBJ1-4|.
ASSLRQGGNEKLF
>TRBV10-1|TRBJ2-7|.
ASSYTGGGEQY
>TRBV29-1|TRBJ2-2|.
SVEGPGAGELF
>TRBV30|TRBJ1-1|once
ACTRGTGLTNTEAF
>TRBV11-3|TRBJ2-3|.
ASSESLGTDTQY
>TRBV19|TRBJ1-2|.
ASSPKRGLEDT
>TRBV5-4|TRBJ2-5|.
ASSRSWGDQETQY
>TRBV6-1|TRBJ1-2|once
ASREYGYT
>TRBV28|TRBJ2-1|once
ASSLAGTGGNEQF
>TRBV11-2|TRBJ2-2|.
ASRNLAEGAGGELF
>TRBV27|TRBJ2-1|.
ASSSTGGSLLYNEQF
>TRBV28|TRBJ1-3|.
ASSLETMGNTIY
>TRBV5-6|TRBJ2-1|.
ASSLEETGAYNEQF
>TRBV9|TRBJ2-1|.
ASSVAVGGAYNEQF
>TRBV11-2|TRBJ2-7|.
ASSLLGQTSYEQY
>TRBV5-1|TRBJ1-1|few
ASSLDGKEAF
>TRBV9|TRBJ1-1|once
ASTPDGDTEAF
>TRBV2|TRBJ1-2|.
AGKTGEIYGYT
>TRBV4-1|TRBJ2-5|.
ASSHVLAGGPQETQY
>TRBV2|TRBJ1-5|.
ASSGTGTNQPQH
>TRBV11-2|TRBJ1-2|.
ASSQWGHGYT
>TRBV4-1|TRBJ2-7|.
ASSHISGATYEQY
>TRBV14|TRBJ2-5|.
ASSQDRGLAGFLRQETQY
>TRBV5-6|TRBJ2-7|once
ASSDEVWGAGVREQY
>TRBV27|TRBJ1-5|.
ASSLAQDDQPQH
>TRBV7-2|TRBJ2-1|.
ASSPMGLGNEQF
>TRBV6-5|TRBJ1-5|.
AAGGGSNQPQH
>TRBV14|TRBJ1-4|.
ASSQIGGYNEKLF
>TRBV7-2|TRBJ1-2|.
ASSLAQGPRGGYT
>TRBV19|TRBJ1-5|.
ASSRERYSNQPQH
>TRBV10-1|TRBJ2-1|.
ASRASGGSRCEQF
>TRBV29-1|TRBJ2-7|.
SVVGLAGADGSSYEQY
>TRBV20-1|TRBJ2-3|.
SARVGDTQY
>TRBV7-9|TRBJ2-1|.
ASSPGTSSNNEQF
>TRBV7-8|TRBJ1-5|.
ASSLRSGRGDQPQH
>TRBV2|TRBJ2-1|.
ASTQPPYNEQF
>TRBV5-8|TRBJ1-5|.
ASSLAGTDNQPQH
>TRBV10-2|TRBJ2-5|once
ASNPLQTRGTQY
>TRBV27|TRBJ2-7|.
ASSSRDYEQY
>TRBV7-8|TRBJ2-7|.
ASSPFRQGQDEQY
>TRBV7-9|TRBJ2-3|.
ASSQGGPTDTQY
>TRBV9|TRBJ1-1|once
ASSVAVGDTEAF
>TRBV30|TRBJ1-1|.
AWSSWGGNTEAF
>TRBV9|TRBJ2-7|.
ASSAGGLAYEQY
>TRBV7-8|TRBJ2-6|.
ASSPGQGKSSGANVLT
>TRBV11-3|TRBJ1-2|.
ASSLEKTGGDYGYT
>TRBV5-4|TRBJ1-2|.
ASSFGGGDGYT
>TRBV27|TRBJ2-5|.
ASSPEERGYQETQY